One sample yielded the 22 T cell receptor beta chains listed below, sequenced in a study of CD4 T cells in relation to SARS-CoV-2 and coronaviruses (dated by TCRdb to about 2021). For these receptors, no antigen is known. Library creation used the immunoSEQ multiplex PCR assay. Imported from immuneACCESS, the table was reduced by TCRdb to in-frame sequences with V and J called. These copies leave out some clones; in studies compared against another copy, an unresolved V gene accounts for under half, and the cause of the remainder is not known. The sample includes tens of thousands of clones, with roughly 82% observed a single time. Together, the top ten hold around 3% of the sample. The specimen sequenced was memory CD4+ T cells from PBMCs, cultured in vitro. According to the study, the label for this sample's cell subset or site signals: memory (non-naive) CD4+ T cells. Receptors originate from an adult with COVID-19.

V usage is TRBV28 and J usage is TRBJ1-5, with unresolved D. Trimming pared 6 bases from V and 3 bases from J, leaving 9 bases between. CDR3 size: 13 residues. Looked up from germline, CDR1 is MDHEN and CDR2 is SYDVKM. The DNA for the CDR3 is TGTGCCAGCAGCCGGATAAACAATCAGCCCCAGCATTTT. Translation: CASSRINNQPQHF.

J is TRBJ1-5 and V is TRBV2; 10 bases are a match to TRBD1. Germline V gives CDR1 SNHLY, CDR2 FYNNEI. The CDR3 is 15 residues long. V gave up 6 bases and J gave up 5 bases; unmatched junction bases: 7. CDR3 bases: TGTGCCAGCAGCGTGGACAGGGGGGGGGATCAGCCCCAGCATTTT. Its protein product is CASSVDRGGDQPQHF. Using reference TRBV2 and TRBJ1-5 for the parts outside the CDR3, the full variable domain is EPEVTQTPSHQVTQMGQEVILRCVPISNHLYFYWYRQILGQKVEFLVSFYNNEISEKSEIFDDQFSVERPDGSNFTLKIRSTKLEDSAMYFCASSVDRGGDQPQHFGDGTRLSIL.

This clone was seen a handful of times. The CDR3 reads CASSLRLAGTGELFF. In DNA, the CDR3 is TGTGCCAGCAGCTTAAGACTAGCGGGGACCGGGGAGCTGTTTTTT. This sequence joins TRBV7-9 and TRBJ2-2, with 11 bases lining up with TRBD2. The CDR3 extends over 15 amino acids. Germline V gene data show CDR1 as SEHNR and CDR2 as FQNEAQ (reference sequence). J lost 5 bases, V lost 2 bases, and 1 base had no gene match.

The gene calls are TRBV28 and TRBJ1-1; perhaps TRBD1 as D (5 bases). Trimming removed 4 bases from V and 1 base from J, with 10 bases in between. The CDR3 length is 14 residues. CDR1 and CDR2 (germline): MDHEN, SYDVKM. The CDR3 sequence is CASSSGVRNTEAFF. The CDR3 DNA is TGTGCCAGCAGTTCGGGGGTCCGGAACACTGAAGCTTTCTTT. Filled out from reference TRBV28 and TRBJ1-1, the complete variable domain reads DVKVTQSSRYLVKRTGEKVFLECVQDMDHENMFWYRQDPGLGLRLIYFSYDVKMKEKGDIPEGYSVSREKKERFSLILESASTNQTSMYLCASSSGVRNTEAFFGQGTRLTVV.

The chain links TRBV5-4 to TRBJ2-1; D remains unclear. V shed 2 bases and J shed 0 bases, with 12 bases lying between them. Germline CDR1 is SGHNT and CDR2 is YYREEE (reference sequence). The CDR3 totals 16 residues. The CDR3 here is CASSFTAQSSYNEQFF. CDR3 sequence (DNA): TGTGCCAGCAGCTTTACAGCGCAGAGCTCCTACAATGAGCAGTTCTTC.

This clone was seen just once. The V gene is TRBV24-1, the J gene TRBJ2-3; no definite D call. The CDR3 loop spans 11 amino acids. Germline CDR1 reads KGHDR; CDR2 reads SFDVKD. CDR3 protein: CAQLVTDTQYF. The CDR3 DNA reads TGTGCTCAGCTAGTCACAGATACGCAGTATTTT.

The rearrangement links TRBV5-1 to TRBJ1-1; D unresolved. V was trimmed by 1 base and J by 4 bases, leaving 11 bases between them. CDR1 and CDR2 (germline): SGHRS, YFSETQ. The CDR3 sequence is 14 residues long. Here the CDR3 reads CASSLPGLATEAFF. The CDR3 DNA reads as TGCGCCAGCAGCTTGCCCGGATTAGCCACTGAAGCTTTCTTT. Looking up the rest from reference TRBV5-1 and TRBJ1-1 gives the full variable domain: KAGVTQTPRYLIKTRGQQVTLSCSPISGHRSVSWYQQTPGQGLQFLFEYFSETQRNKGNFPGRFSGRQFSNSRSEMNVSTLELGDSALYLCASSLPGLATEAFFGQGTRLTVV.

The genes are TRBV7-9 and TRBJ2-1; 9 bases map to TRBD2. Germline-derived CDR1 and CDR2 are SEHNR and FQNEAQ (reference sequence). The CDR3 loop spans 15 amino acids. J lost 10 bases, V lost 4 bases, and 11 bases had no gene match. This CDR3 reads CASSSTGTSWKEQFF. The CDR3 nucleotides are TGTGCCAGCAGCTCAACCGGGACTAGCTGGAAGGAGCAGTTCTTC.

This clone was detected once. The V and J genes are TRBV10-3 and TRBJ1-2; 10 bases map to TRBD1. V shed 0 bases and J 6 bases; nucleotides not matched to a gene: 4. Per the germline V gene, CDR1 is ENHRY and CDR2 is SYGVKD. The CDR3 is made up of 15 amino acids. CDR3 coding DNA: TGTGCCATCAGTGAGTCGACCGGGACAGGGGATGGCTACACCTTC. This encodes CAISESTGTGDGYTF.

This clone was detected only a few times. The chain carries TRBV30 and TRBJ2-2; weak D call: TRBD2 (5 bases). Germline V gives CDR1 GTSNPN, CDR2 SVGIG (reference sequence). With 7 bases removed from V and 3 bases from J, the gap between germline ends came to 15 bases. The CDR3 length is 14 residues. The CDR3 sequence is CAYRGNGDTGELFF. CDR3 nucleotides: TGTGCCTATCGGGGAAATGGGGACACCGGGGAGCTGTTTTTT.

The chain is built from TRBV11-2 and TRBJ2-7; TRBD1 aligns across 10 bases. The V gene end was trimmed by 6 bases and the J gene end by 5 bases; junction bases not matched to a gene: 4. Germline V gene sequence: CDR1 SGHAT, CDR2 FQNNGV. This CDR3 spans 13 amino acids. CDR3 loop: CASRRTGGHEQYF. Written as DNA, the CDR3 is TGTGCCAGCAGGAGGACAGGGGGTCACGAGCAGTACTTC.

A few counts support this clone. The DNA for the CDR3 is TGTGCCAGCAGCGTAGTCCCTGTAGGGGGGAGCCTGAATGAGCAGTTCTTC. Its translation is CASSVVPVGGSLNEQFF. This rearrangement joins TRBV9 to TRBJ2-1; D assignment may be TRBD1 or TRBD2 (6 bases each). The CDR3 totals 17 residues. The germline gives CDR1 SGDLS, CDR2 YYNGEE. V was pared by 0 bases and J by 7 bases, with 20 bases between.

The CDR3 DNA reads as TGTGCCAGCAGCGCCCCCGGGGTTTCCTACGAGCAGTACTTC. Translated, it gives CASSAPGVSYEQYF. V is TRBV2 and J is TRBJ2-7, with a tentative D call TRBD2 (5 bases). The germline gives CDR1 SNHLY, CDR2 FYNNEI. CDR3 length: 14 residues. Trimming pared 6 bases from V and 1 base from J, leaving 13 bases between. Based on the CDR3 plus reference TRBV2 and TRBJ2-7, the full variable domain is EPEVTQTPSHQVTQMGQEVILRCVPISNHLYFYWYRQILGQKVEFLVSFYNNEISEKSEIFDDQFSVERPDGSNFTLKIRSTKLEDSAMYFCASSAPGVSYEQYFGPGTRLTVT.

The CDR3 bases are TGCGCCAGCAGCTGGGGACTAGCGGGAGACGGGACAGATACGCAGTATTTT. Translation gives CASSWGLAGDGTDTQYF. The chain recombines TRBV5-1 with TRBJ2-3, with TRBD2 matching 14 bases. In germline, CDR1 is SGHRS, CDR2 YFSETQ. The CDR3 covers 17 residues. Trimming at V came to 3 bases and at J to 3 bases, leaving 6 bases not matched to a gene.

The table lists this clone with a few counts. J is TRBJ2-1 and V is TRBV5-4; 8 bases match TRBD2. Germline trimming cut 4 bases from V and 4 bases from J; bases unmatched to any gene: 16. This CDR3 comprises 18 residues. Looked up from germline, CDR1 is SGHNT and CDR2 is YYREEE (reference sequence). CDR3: CASSRPSSSGRGYNEQFF. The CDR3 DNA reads TGTGCCAGCAGCCGACCGAGTTCGAGCGGGAGAGGTTACAATGAGCAGTTCTTC.

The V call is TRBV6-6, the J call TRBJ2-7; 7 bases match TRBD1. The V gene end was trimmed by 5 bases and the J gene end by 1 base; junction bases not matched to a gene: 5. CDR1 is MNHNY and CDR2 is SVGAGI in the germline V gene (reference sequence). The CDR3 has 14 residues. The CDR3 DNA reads TGTGCCAGCAGTCAAGGGACAGTTTCCTACGAGCAGTACTTC. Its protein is CASSQGTVSYEQYF.

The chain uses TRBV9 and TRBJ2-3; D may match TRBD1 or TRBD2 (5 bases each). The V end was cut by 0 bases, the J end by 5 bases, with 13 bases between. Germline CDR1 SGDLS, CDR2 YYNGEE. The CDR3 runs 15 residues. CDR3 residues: CASSVAEGLRDTQYF. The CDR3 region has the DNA TGTGCCAGCAGCGTAGCTGAGGGGCTGAGAGATACGCAGTATTTT.

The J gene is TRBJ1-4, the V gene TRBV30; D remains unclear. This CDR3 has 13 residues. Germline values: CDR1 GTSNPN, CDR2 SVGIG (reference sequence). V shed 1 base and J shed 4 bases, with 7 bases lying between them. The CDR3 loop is CAWSGHLNEKLFF. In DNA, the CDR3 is TGTGCCTGGAGTGGGCACCTTAATGAAAAACTGTTTTTT.

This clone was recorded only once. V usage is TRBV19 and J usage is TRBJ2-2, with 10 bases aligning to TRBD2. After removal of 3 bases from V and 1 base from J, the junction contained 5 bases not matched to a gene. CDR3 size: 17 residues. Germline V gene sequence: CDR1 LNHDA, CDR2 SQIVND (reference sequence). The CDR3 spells CASSILSGRENTGELFF. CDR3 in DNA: TGTGCCAGTAGTATCCTAAGCGGGAGGGAGAACACCGGGGAGCTGTTTTTT.

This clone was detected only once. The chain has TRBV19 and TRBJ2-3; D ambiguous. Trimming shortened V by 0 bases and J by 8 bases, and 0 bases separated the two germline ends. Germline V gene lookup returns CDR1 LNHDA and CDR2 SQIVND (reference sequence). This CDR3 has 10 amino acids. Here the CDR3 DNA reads TGTGCCAGTAGTATAGATACGCAGTATTTT. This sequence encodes CASSIDTQYF.

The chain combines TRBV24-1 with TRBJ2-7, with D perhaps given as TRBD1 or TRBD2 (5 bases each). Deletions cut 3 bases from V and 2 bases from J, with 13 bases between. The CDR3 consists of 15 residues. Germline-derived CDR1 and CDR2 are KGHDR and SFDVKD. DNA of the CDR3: TGTGCCACCAGTGATCTCCGGGGCAGAACCTACGAGCAGTACTTC. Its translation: CATSDLRGRTYEQYF.

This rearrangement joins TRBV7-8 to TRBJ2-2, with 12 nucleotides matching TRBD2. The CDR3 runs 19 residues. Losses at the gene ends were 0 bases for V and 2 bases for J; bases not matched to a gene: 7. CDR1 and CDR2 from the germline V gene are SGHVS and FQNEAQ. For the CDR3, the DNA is TGTGCCAGCAGCTTAGCCCGCCTAGCGGGAGGGTTTAACACCGGGGAGCTGTTTTTT. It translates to CASSLARLAGGFNTGELFF.